This T cell receptor (beta chain) was profiled in a study of human T cells and chemical hapten exposure. Across the study: Doses of diphenylcyclopropenone went to the patients' scalps weekly throughout the roughly 24-week study. Read at 6 days, the patch tests placed 0.01% DPC on the upper back. Diagnoses of alopecia areata, totalis or universalis occurred in mostly female patients.

Time point of the sample: pre-sensitization, week 0. Stated treatment: therapeutic diphenylcyclopropenone sensitization with weekly scalp DPC. Each patch-test visit's blood sample preceded patch application. This clonotype was detected a few times. Trimming removed 2 bases at V and 5 bases at J, with 3 bases between. This CDR3 contains 11 residues. Via MiXCR, TCRdb re-called the RACE reads, giving one row per CDR3 protein. The data hold a few hundred thousand distinct CDR3 sequences, with about 5.4% observed a single time. The receptor comes from a woman aged 18 to 35 with alopecia areata. Some clones in this sample may be carry-over from other donors' samples. The chain recombines TRBV12-3 or TRBV12-4 with TRBJ1-1, with D unresolved. This specimen consisted of whole blood, obtained in connection with sensitization to the hapten diphenylcyclopropenone (DPC). CDR3 nucleotide sequence: TGTGCCAGCAGTTTACAAACTGAAGCTTTCTTT. This codes for CASSLQTEAFF.